The source of this T cell receptor (beta chain) is a study of blood T cell repertoires in COVID-19. Study in general: The cDNA or gDNA used as material had been derived from T cells, B-cell-depleted T cells, or PBMCs.

During active infection, Seattle patients enrolled and were then monitored through disease. The CDR3 extends over 19 amino acids. V lost 5 bases to trimming and J lost 2 bases, with 27 bases between them. Germline V gene sequence: CDR1 SGHRS, CDR2 YFSETQ. Data came from immunoSEQ multiplex PCR; TCRdb stores just in-frame clones and leaves some out. The sample yields 150,000 to 180,000 clones, under 85% seen once. The specimen was peripheral blood. This receptor was obtained from a man between 60 and 70 years old with COVID-19, enrolled during active disease. V is TRBV5-1 and J is TRBJ2-3; perhaps TRBD2 as D (6 bases). The CDR3 region is CASSLKEGSVGLPTDTQYF. The CDR3 nucleotides read TGCGCCAGCAGTTTAAAGGAGGGGTCAGTTGGCCTTCCCACAGATACGCAGTATTTT.